The source of this T cell receptor (beta chain) is a study of cytotoxic CD8 clonotypes in ibrutinib-treated CLL. Study-wide context: Some 10 relapsed/refractory, approximately 15 treatment-naive; roughly 17 IGHV unmutated. Study-wide results and caveats: A rise in clonality was seen at ibrutinib response, and a fall back toward baseline was seen at progression. Private clonotypes, not public ones, expanded at ibrutinib response.

Method: immunoSEQ multiplex PCR; TCRdb's copy keeps in-frame clones and lacks some. The data show over 65,000 clones, roughly two thirds seen once. J was trimmed by 2 bases and V by 4 bases; bases with no gene match: 5. Germline loops: CDR1 SGHNT, CDR2 YYREEE (reference sequence). The CDR3 sequence is 15 residues long. There are a few counts of this clone. Its antigen is not identified. The specimen was PBMCs, collected after 12 months of ibrutinib treatment. The sequence derives from a human donor with chronic lymphocytic leukemia. This chain uses TRBV5-4 with TRBJ2-7; 11 bases map to TRBD2. The CDR3 is CASSRGLAATYEQYF. As DNA, the CDR3 is TGTGCCAGCAGCAGGGGACTAGCGGCCACCTACGAGCAGTACTTC.